This T cell receptor (beta chain) comes out of a study of CD8+CD57+ T cells in acquired aplastic anemia. For the study at large: Each DNA sample taken from sorted CD4+ and CD8+ cells came to approximately 3.3 ug on average.

Flow cytometry had shown expanded CD8+CD57+ cells in the patients chosen for sequencing. No patient had been given any therapy when blood was sampled. Findings and caveats of the study: Roughly 28 was the count of CD8+ CDR3 sequences that patients shared with controls. Patients did not significantly differ from controls in CD8+ Simpson's diversity.

With regard to this clonotype: No antigen is known for it.

Profiling that covered TCR beta VDJ and CDR3 relied on genomic DNA as its template. TCRdb analysed the reads with MiXCR anew, one entry per CDR3 protein. The sample includes over 150,000 distinct CDR3 sequences, about 64% of them seen just once. The TCR originated in a human donor with aplastic anemia. The sample consisted of sorted CD4+, CD8+, or CD8+CD57+ T cells (not recorded which) from PBMCs.

CDR3 sequence (DNA): TGCAGCGTTGTCAGGGCAGATACGCAGTATTTT. Its protein is CSVVRADTQYF. V usage is TRBV29-1 and J usage is TRBJ2-3; tentatively, D is TRBD1 (5 bases). Trimming took 4 bases from V and 4 from J, leaving 6 bases between them. The CDR3 consists of 11 residues. Germline V gives CDR1 SQVTM, CDR2 ANQGSEA.